A single sample is the source of the 11 T cell receptor beta chains below, sequenced in a study of radiotherapy plus CTLA-4 blockade in lung cancer. Assay: immunoSEQ multiplex PCR; the TCRdb copy retains only in-frame clones and omits some. The top ten hold roughly 3.1% of the sample, which has around 100,000 clones, around 79% seen once. The sample consisted of peripheral blood, taken from a patient treated with radiotherapy plus ipilimumab. These receptors all stem from a human donor with non-small cell lung cancer who had a partial response to radiotherapy plus ipilimumab. Some clones in this sample may be carry-over from other donors' samples.

This chain connects TRBV6-6 to TRBJ2-3, with 7 bases aligning to TRBD1. Germline loops: CDR1 MNHNY, CDR2 SVGAGI (reference sequence). This CDR3 region has 16 residues. V lost 6 bases, J lost 7 bases, and 16 bases stayed unmatched. The CDR3 loop is CASSITSGTASYTQYF. CDR3 coding DNA: TGTGCCAGCAGCATAACGTCCGGGACAGCCTCATATACGCAGTATTTT.

V gene TRBV29-1 combines with J gene TRBJ2-2, with 7 nucleotides matching TRBD1. V was pared by 4 bases and J by 1 base, with 3 bases of the junction left unmatched. The CDR3 loop spans 14 amino acids. Germline V gene sequence: CDR1 SQVTM, CDR2 ANQGSEA. CDR3 protein: CSVVRGQNTGELFF. As DNA, the CDR3 is TGCAGCGTTGTGAGGGGGCAGAACACCGGGGAGCTGTTTTTT.

This clone came up a few times. J is TRBJ2-2 and V is TRBV20-1; TRBD2 is a possible D gene (6 bases). CDR1 DFQATT and CDR2 SNEGSKA come from the germline V gene (reference sequence). The CDR3 is made up of 11 amino acids. CDR3 loop: CSLGGTGELFF. The CDR3 DNA reads TGCAGCCTCGGGGGCACCGGGGAGCTGTTTTTT.

J is TRBJ2-5 and V is TRBV6-1, with D unresolved. Germline CDR1 reads MNHNS; CDR2 reads SASEGT. V was clipped by 4 bases and J by 3 bases, with 15 bases between them. The CDR3 length is 15 residues. In DNA, the CDR3 is TGTGCCAGCAGTGTTTTCGCGACAAGAGAAGAGACCCAGTACTTC. Its protein product is CASSVFATREETQYF.

The chain links TRBV5-5 to TRBJ1-1, with D tentatively TRBD1 (5 bases). V lost 4 bases to trimming and J lost 1 base, with 11 bases between them. Germline values: CDR1 SGHKS, CDR2 YYEKEE (reference sequence). The CDR3 covers 14 residues. The CDR3 loop is CASSRTDRNTEAFF. CDR3 bases: TGTGCCAGCAGCCGTACTGACAGGAACACTGAAGCTTTCTTT.

This clone has a single count. This sequence joins TRBV11-3 and TRBJ2-2, with 7 bases aligning to TRBD1. The CDR3 is made up of 18 amino acids. J was trimmed by 4 bases and V by 1 base; bases with no gene match: 12. The V gene's germline CDR1 is SGHNT and CDR2 YENEEA. CDR3 amino acids: CASSLGLIPGQLTGELFF. Here the CDR3 DNA reads TGTGCCAGCAGCTTAGGGCTGATCCCGGGACAGCTCACCGGGGAGCTGTTTTTT.

This clone occurred once. The chain couples TRBV11-3 to TRBJ2-2, with TRBD1 identical over 8 bases. The CDR3 is 15 amino acids. Per germline, CDR1 SGHNT and CDR2 YENEEA. Trimming removed 5 bases from V and 4 bases from J; junction bases left unmatched: 6. The CDR3: CASSRWTGTTGELFF. The DNA for the CDR3 is TGTGCCAGCAGCCGGTGGACAGGGACCACCGGGGAGCTGTTTTTT.

The chain recombines TRBV5-1 with TRBJ1-1; D may be TRBD1 (5 bases). Germline V gene lookup returns CDR1 SGHRS and CDR2 YFSETQ. V lost 4 bases and J lost 3, with 19 bases in between. The CDR3 consists of 16 residues. The CDR3 loop is CASSQTWSQGDTEAFF. The CDR3 region has the DNA TGCGCCAGCAGCCAGACTTGGTCCCAAGGGGACACTGAAGCTTTCTTT. Variable domain in full (rest from reference TRBV5-1 and TRBJ1-1): KAGVTQTPRYLIKTRGQQVTLSCSPISGHRSVSWYQQTPGQGLQFLFEYFSETQRNKGNFPGRFSGRQFSNSRSEMNVSTLELGDSALYLCASSQTWSQGDTEAFFGQGTRLTVV.

This chain links TRBV7-9 with TRBJ1-6; maybe TRBD1 (5 bases). V was trimmed by 6 bases and J by 9 bases, leaving 15 bases between them. The CDR3 runs 14 residues. The germline V gene encodes CDR1 SEHNR and CDR2 FQNEAQ (reference sequence). The CDR3: CASRLPGGGSPLHF. The CDR3 coding sequence is TGTGCCAGCAGACTTCCCGGGGGGGGTTCACCCCTCCACTTT.

The chain has TRBV10-2 and TRBJ2-3; perhaps TRBD2 as D (6 bases). CDR3 length: 12 residues. Per germline, CDR1 WSHSY and CDR2 SAAADI. Trimming left V 7 bases short and J 5 bases short, with 10 bases between. The CDR3 is CASKPGGDTQYF. DNA of the CDR3: TGCGCCAGCAAGCCCGGGGGAGATACGCAGTATTTT.

The V gene is TRBV7-9, the J gene TRBJ1-2; D unclear. The CDR3 is 14 residues long. Trimming left V 7 bases short and J 4 bases short, with 16 bases between. The germline gives CDR1 SEHNR, CDR2 FQNEAQ (reference sequence). Here the CDR3 reads CASTPESVGYGYTF. CDR3 coding DNA: TGTGCCAGCACCCCGGAGTCGGTAGGCTATGGCTACACCTTC.